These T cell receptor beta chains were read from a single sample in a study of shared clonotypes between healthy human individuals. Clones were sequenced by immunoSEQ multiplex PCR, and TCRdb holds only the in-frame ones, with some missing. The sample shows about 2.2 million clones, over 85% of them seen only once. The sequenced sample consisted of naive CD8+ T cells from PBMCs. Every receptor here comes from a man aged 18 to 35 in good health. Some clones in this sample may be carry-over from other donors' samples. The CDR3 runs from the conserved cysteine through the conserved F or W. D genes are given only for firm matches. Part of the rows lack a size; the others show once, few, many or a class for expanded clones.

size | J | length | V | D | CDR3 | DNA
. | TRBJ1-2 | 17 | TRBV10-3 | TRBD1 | CAISGDRGRDREDGYTF | TGTGCCATCAGTGGAGACAGGGGGCGGGATAGAGAAGACGGCTACACCTTC
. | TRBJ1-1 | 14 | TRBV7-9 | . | CASSLGQLNTEAFF | TGTGCCAGCAGCTTAGGGCAGCTGAACACTGAAGCTTTCTTT
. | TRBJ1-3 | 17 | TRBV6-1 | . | CASSESMGSRPGNTIYF | TGTGCCAGCAGTGAATCTATGGGCTCCCGTCCTGGAAACACCATATATTTT
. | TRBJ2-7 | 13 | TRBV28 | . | CASSFDTGYEQYF | TGTGCCAGCAGTTTTGATACGGGCTACGAGCAGTACTTC
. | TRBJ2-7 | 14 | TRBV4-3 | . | CASSPRTGSYEQYF | TGCGCCAGCAGCCCACGGACGGGCTCCTACGAGCAGTACTTC
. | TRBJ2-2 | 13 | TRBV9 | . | CASSPARAGELFF | TGTGCCAGCAGCCCCGCGAGGGCCGGGGAGCTGTTTTTT
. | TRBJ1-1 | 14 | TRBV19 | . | CASRGDIRNTEAFF | TGTGCCAGCCGAGGGGATATCCGGAACACTGAAGCTTTCTTT
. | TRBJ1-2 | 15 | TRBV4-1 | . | CASSQDQGRQWGYTF | TGCGCCAGCAGCCAAGATCAGGGTCGACAATGGGGCTACACCTTC
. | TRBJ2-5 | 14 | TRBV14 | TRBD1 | CASSRETGFKTQYF | TGTGCCAGCAGCCGAGAGACAGGGTTTAAGACCCAGTACTTC
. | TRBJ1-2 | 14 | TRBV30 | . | CAWSPGPANYGYTF | TGTGCCTGGAGCCCGGGGCCCGCCAACTATGGCTACACCTTC
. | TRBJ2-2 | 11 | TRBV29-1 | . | CSVWNTGELFF | TGCAGCGTTTGGAACACCGGGGAGCTGTTTTTT
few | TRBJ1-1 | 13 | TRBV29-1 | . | CSVEWDERTEAFF | TGCAGCGTTGAATGGGATGAACGAACTGAAGCTTTCTTT
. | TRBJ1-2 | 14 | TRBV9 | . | CASSEGGSSYGYTF | TGTGCCAGCAGCGAGGGGGGTTCGAGCTATGGCTACACCTTC
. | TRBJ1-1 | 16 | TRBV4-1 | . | CASSFIGTGMNTEAFF | TGCGCCAGCAGCTTTATCGGAACAGGCATGAACACTGAAGCTTTCTTT
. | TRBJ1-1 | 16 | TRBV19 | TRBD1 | CASSTRLGQGSTEAFF | TGTGCCAGTAGTACTCGCCTCGGACAGGGGTCCACTGAAGCTTTCTTT
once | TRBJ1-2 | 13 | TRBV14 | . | CASSPIGPYGYTF | TGTGCCAGCAGCCCGATTGGACCTTATGGCTACACCTTC
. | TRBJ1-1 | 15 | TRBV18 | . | CASSPPYRVNTEAFF | TGTGCCAGCTCACCACCCTACAGGGTGAACACTGAAGCTTTCTTT
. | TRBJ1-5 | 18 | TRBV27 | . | CASSLRFGEGDSNQPQHF | TGTGCCAGCAGTTTAAGATTCGGGGAGGGGGATAGCAATCAGCCCCAGCATTTT
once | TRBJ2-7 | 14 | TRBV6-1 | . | CASSARDSSYEQYF | TGTGCCAGCAGTGCCCGGGACTCCTCCTACGAGCAGTACTTC
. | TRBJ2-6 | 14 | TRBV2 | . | CAGLGSSGANVLTF | TGTGCCGGCTTAGGATCGTCTGGGGCCAACGTCCTGACTTTC
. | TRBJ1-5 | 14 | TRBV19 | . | CASSIRASNQPQHF | TGTGCCAGTAGTATAAGGGCGAGCAATCAGCCCCAGCATTTT
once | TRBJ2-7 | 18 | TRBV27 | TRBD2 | CASSKVGLAQKGTYEQYF | TGTGCCAGCAGTAAAGTTGGACTAGCGCAAAAAGGCACCTACGAGCAGTACTTC
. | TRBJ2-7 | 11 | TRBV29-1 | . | CSVRQGGEQYF | TGCAGCGTTCGACAGGGAGGGGAGCAGTACTTC
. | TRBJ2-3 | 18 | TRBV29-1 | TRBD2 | CSARAGLAGGRGTDTQYF | TGCAGCGCACGGGCGGGACTAGCGGGAGGGAGGGGCACAGATACGCAGTATTTT
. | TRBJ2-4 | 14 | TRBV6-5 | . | CASSSVLAKNIQYF | TGTGCCAGCAGTTCGGTCCTAGCCAAAAACATTCAGTACTTC
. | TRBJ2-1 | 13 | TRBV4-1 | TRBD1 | CASSHTGGNEQFF | TGCGCCAGCAGCCATACAGGGGGCAATGAGCAGTTCTTC
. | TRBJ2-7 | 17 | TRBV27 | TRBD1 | CASSSLPKDRVRYEQYF | TGTGCCAGCAGTTCCCTCCCCAAGGACAGGGTTCGCTACGAGCAGTACTTC
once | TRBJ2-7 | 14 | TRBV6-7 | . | CASSSPALSYEQYF | TGTGCCAGCAGTTCCCCGGCATTATCCTACGAGCAGTACTTC
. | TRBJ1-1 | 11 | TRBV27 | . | CASSSPTEAFF | TGTGCCAGCAGTTCCCCCACTGAAGCTTTCTTT
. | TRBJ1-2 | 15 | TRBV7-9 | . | CASRGPDHPNYGYTF | TGTGCCAGCCGAGGTCCCGACCACCCTAACTATGGCTACACCTTC
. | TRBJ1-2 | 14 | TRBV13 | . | CASSGLRADYGYTF | TGTGCCAGCAGCGGCCTACGGGCCGACTATGGCTACACCTTC
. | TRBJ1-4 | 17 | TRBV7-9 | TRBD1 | CASSLASTGGSNEKLFF | TGTGCCAGCAGCTTAGCTTCAACAGGGGGTTCCAATGAAAAACTGTTTTTT
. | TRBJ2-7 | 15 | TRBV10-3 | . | CAISESWTESYEQYF | TGTGCCATCAGTGAGTCATGGACAGAATCCTACGAGCAGTACTTC
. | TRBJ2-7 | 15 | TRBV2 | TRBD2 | CASSELRAGGGEQYF | TGTGCCAGCAGTGAACTTCGAGCGGGAGGCGGCGAGCAGTACTTC
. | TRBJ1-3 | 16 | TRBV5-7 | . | CASSSESRGSRNTIYF | TGTGCCAGCAGCTCGGAGAGTAGGGGGTCGAGAAACACCATATATTTT
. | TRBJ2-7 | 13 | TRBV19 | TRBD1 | CASSTTGADEQYF | TGTGCCAGTAGTACCACAGGGGCGGACGAGCAGTACTTC
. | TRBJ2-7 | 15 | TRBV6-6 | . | CASSYSSDTPYEQYF | TGTGCCAGCAGTTACTCTTCGGACACCCCCTACGAGCAGTACTTC
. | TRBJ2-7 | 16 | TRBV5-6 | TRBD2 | CASSGLTSGRFYEQYF | TGTGCCAGCAGCGGACTGACTAGCGGGAGGTTTTACGAGCAGTACTTC
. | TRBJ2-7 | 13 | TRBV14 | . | CASSGSTRNEQYF | TGTGCCAGCAGCGGGTCTACTCGTAACGAGCAGTACTTC
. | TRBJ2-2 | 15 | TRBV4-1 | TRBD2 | CASRLAGVSTGELFF | TGCGCCAGCAGGCTAGCGGGAGTCAGCACCGGGGAGCTGTTTTTT
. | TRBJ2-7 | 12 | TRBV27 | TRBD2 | CASSSSGYEQYF | TGTGCCAGCAGTTCTAGCGGATACGAGCAGTACTTC
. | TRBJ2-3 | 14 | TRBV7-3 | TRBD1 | CASSTGGSTDTQYF | TGTGCCAGCTCGACAGGGGGATCCACAGATACGCAGTATTTT
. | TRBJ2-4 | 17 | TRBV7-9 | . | CASSSLAVPPAKNIQYF | TGTGCCAGCAGCTCCTTAGCGGTCCCCCCGGCCAAAAACATTCAGTACTTC
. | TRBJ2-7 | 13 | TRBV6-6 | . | CASSSTIRGEQYF | TGTGCCAGCAGTAGTACCATAAGAGGCGAGCAGTACTTC